These 20 T cell receptor beta chains were sequenced from one sample in a study of blood T cell repertoires in COVID-19. Assay used: immunoSEQ multiplex PCR; TCRdb lists only in-frame clones, some missing. The sample has a few hundred thousand clones, roughly 84% seen once. Specimen: peripheral blood. The receptors shown here come from a woman between 40 and 50 years old who had recovered from COVID-19.

The chain joins TRBV5-5 to TRBJ2-7; TRBD2 is a possible D gene (6 bases). The CDR3 covers 14 residues. Between the trimmed V and J ends, which lost 5 bases and 0 bases, there was a span of 12 bases. The germline gives CDR1 SGHKS, CDR2 YYEKEE (reference sequence). This CDR3 reads CASSWDWSSYEQYF. DNA of the CDR3: TGTGCCAGCAGTTGGGACTGGAGCTCCTACGAGCAGTACTTC.

This clone has only a few counts. The J gene is TRBJ1-3, the V gene TRBV28; D perhaps matches TRBD1 (5 bases). This CDR3 has 15 residues. V dropped 6 bases and J dropped 4 bases, with 16 bases sitting between them. Germline-derived CDR1 and CDR2 are MDHEN and SYDVKM. CDR3 loop: CASSTSGTRGNTIYF. The CDR3 nucleotides are TGTGCCAGCAGCACTTCAGGGACTAGGGGAAACACCATATATTTT.

The chain couples TRBV30 to TRBJ2-2, with 7 bases that match TRBD1. V lost 8 bases, J lost 3 bases, and 9 bases stayed unmatched. CDR3 length: 14 residues. The germline CDR1 and CDR2 sequences are GTSNPN and SVGIG (reference sequence). CDR3 sequence reads: CARQGYVDTGELFF. The CDR3, as DNA: TGTGCCAGACAGGGATACGTGGACACCGGGGAGCTGTTTTTT.

The genes are TRBV7-9 and TRBJ1-6; 9 positions match TRBD1. Germline loops: CDR1 SEHNR, CDR2 FQNEAQ (reference sequence). The CDR3 extends over 15 amino acids. V shed 5 bases and J 7 bases; nucleotides not matched to a gene: 6. The DNA of the CDR3 is TGTGCCAGCAGCCTAGGACAGGGGAAAAATTCACCCCTCCACTTT. This sequence encodes CASSLGQGKNSPLHF.

CDR3 loop: CASRLPGIGYGYTF. CDR3 sequence (DNA): TGTGCCAGTAGGCTCCCAGGGATAGGCTATGGCTACACCTTC. This chain links TRBV19 with TRBJ1-2; a possible D gene is TRBD1 (5 bases). Germline lookup yields CDR1 LNHDA and CDR2 SQIVND (reference sequence). V gave up 6 bases and J gave up 4 bases, with 15 bases separating them. This CDR3 contains 14 residues.

In this sample, this clone turned up a few times. CDR3 sequence (DNA): TGTGCCAGCAGCCGCCTGGGGGGGGCGGTGTACGAGCAGTACTTC. This translates into CASSRLGGAVYEQYF. The V gene is TRBV3-1 (or the pseudogene TRBV3-2), the J gene TRBJ2-7; D is possibly TRBD2 (7 bases). Germline values: CDR1 LGHDT, CDR2 YNNKEL (reference sequence). Trimming removed 4 bases from V and 4 bases from J, with 17 bases in between. The CDR3 runs to 15 residues.

The V and J genes are TRBV29-1 and TRBJ1-1, with TRBD1 identical over 8 bases. CDR3 length: 15 residues. The J segment lost 5 bases and the V segment lost 4 bases, leaving 12 bases of the junction unmatched. Looked up from germline, CDR1 is SQVTM and CDR2 is ANQGSEA. CDR3 amino acids: CSVGSPGQEGTEAFF. In DNA, the CDR3 is TGCAGCGTTGGATCCCCGGGACAGGAGGGAACTGAAGCTTTCTTT.

This chain links TRBV29-1 with TRBJ1-4; 8 bases are a match to TRBD1. CDR1 and CDR2 (germline): SQVTM, ANQGSEA. This CDR3 has 14 residues. The V gene end was trimmed by 6 bases and the J gene end by 5 bases; junction bases not matched to a gene: 8. Here the CDR3 reads CSVDPTGANEKLFF. CDR3 DNA: TGCAGCGTCGACCCGACAGGGGCGAATGAAAAACTGTTTTTT.

The chain couples TRBV6-6 to TRBJ1-3; unclear D gene. In germline, CDR1 is MNHNY, CDR2 SVGAGI (reference sequence). The CDR3 is made up of 15 amino acids. Trimming shortened V by 7 bases and J by 0 bases, and 13 bases separated the two germline ends. Here the CDR3 DNA reads TGTGCCAGCACTGCCCCGGAGGCCTCTGGAAACACCATATATTTT. Its translation: CASTAPEASGNTIYF.

A word on this clone: The sample contains more than one DNA sequence encoding this CDR3. V and J are TRBV5-4 and TRBJ1-6; D gene unclear. This CDR3 has 15 residues. Germline V CDR1 and CDR2: SGHNT, YYREEE (reference sequence). The V end lost 2 bases, the J end lost 0 bases, and 6 bases lay between the germline ends. The CDR3 DNA sequence: TGTGCCAGCAGCTTAGATAGCTCCTATAATTCACCCCTCCACTTT. Its translation is CASSLDSSYNSPLHF.

The chain joins TRBV5-1 to TRBJ1-1; D may be TRBD1 (6 bases). CDR3 size: 16 residues. V lost 1 base and J 3 bases, leaving 16 bases between the germline ends. Per germline, CDR1 SGHRS and CDR2 YFSETQ. CDR3 DNA: TGCGCCAGCAGCTTGAAATCGGGGGGGCTAGACACTGAAGCTTTCTTT. Translating gives CASSLKSGGLDTEAFF. The full variable domain, in which reference TRBV5-1 and TRBJ1-1 provide the parts outside the CDR3, is KAGVTQTPRYLIKTRGQQVTLSCSPISGHRSVSWYQQTPGQGLQFLFEYFSETQRNKGNFPGRFSGRQFSNSRSEMNVSTLELGDSALYLCASSLKSGGLDTEAFFGQGTRLTVV.

The gene calls are TRBV3-1 (or the pseudogene TRBV3-2) and TRBJ2-5; 9 bases are shared with TRBD1. After removal of 4 bases from V and 0 bases from J, the junction contained 6 bases not matched to a gene. Germline V gives CDR1 LGHDT, CDR2 YNNKEL (reference sequence). The CDR3 runs to 16 residues. CDR3 sequence: CASSLGQGRYQETQYF. The CDR3 DNA reads as TGTGCCAGCAGCCTCGGACAGGGGAGGTACCAAGAGACCCAGTACTTC.

The V and J genes are TRBV24-1 and TRBJ1-2, with 7 bases aligning to TRBD1. V was pared by 9 bases and J by 4 bases, with 4 bases of the junction left unmatched. Germline assignment: CDR1 KGHDR and CDR2 SFDVKD. This CDR3 comprises 12 residues. The CDR3 DNA reads as TGTGCCACCCAGGACAGGCGCTATGGCTACACCTTC. Protein product: CATQDRRYGYTF.

The chain combines TRBV4-2 with TRBJ2-1; 10 bases align to TRBD2. Germline V lookup: CDR1 LGHNA, CDR2 YNFKEQ. The CDR3 loop spans 16 amino acids. Trimming took 2 bases from V and 6 from J; bases not matched to a gene: 7. This CDR3 reads CASSQPSGGVGNEQFF. The CDR3 DNA follows: TGTGCCAGCAGCCAACCTAGCGGGGGCGTGGGCAATGAGCAGTTCTTC.

This clone occurred many times. The chain combines TRBV7-9 with TRBJ1-4; a weak D match, TRBD1 (6 bases). The V and J ends lost 5 bases and 5 bases respectively, with 15 bases between them. Looked up from germline, CDR1 is SEHNR and CDR2 is FQNEAQ (reference sequence). This CDR3 is built from 15 residues. As DNA, the CDR3 is TGTGCCAGCAGCAACATACAGGGCTGGAATGAAAAACTGTTTTTT. Translating gives CASSNIQGWNEKLFF.

The chain uses TRBV28 and TRBJ2-3; 12 bases are a match to TRBD1. Trimming at V came to 4 bases and at J to 2 bases, leaving 4 bases not matched to a gene. CDR1 is MDHEN, CDR2 SYDVKM, per germline. This CDR3 is 16 amino acids long. Here the CDR3 DNA reads TGTGCCAGCAGTTCACCGGGACAGGGGGCCACAGATACGCAGTATTTT. Its translation is CASSSPGQGATDTQYF.

For this clone: Mismatch with germline at one junction end may stem from a read error. V usage is TRBV5-5 and J usage is TRBJ2-2; 9 bases map to TRBD1. The CDR3 sequence is 17 residues long. Looked up from germline, CDR1 is SGHKS and CDR2 is YYEKEE (reference sequence). DNA for the CDR3: TGTGCCAGCAGGTTGGCTGTGGGACAGGGAGGCACCGGGGAGCTGTTTTTT. Translated, it gives CASRLAVGQGGTGELFF.

The chain recombines TRBV27 with TRBJ2-7; 11 positions agree with TRBD2. The CDR3 contains 17 residues. Germline CDR1 reads MNHEY; CDR2 reads SMNVEV (reference sequence). Trimming took 4 bases from V and 0 from J; bases not matched to a gene: 8. CDR3 in amino acids: CASSSQPTSGSSYEQYF. The DNA of the CDR3 is TGTGCCAGCAGTTCGCAGCCAACTAGCGGGAGCTCCTACGAGCAGTACTTC.

This chain links TRBV25-1 with TRBJ2-7; 8 bases align to TRBD1. Losses at the gene ends were 4 bases for V and 4 bases for J; bases not matched to a gene: 9. Per the germline V gene, CDR1 is MGHDK and CDR2 is SYGVNS. The CDR3 covers 15 residues. The CDR3 sequence: CASSGIRRGQYEQYF. DNA of the CDR3: TGTGCCAGCAGTGGAATACGCAGGGGGCAGTACGAGCAGTACTTC.

The DNA of the CDR3 is TGTGCCAGCAGCGCTAGGACTTCTGGAAACACCATATATTTT. Translating gives CASSARTSGNTIYF. This rearrangement joins TRBV5-6 to TRBJ1-3, with D unresolved. V lost 4 bases to trimming and J lost 1 base, with 9 bases between them. The CDR3 extends over 14 amino acids. Germline CDR1 and CDR2: SGHDT and YYEEEE. Filled out from reference TRBV5-6 and TRBJ1-3, the complete variable domain reads DAGVTQSPTHLIKTRGQQVTLRCSPKSGHDTVSWYQQALGQGPQFIFQYYEEEERQRGNFPDRFSGHQFPNYSSELNVNALLLGDSALYLCASSARTSGNTIYFGEGSWLTVV.